Each of the 18 T cell receptor beta chains below was sequenced from the same sample in a study of blood T cells in healthy people across ages. It was with a sample-barcoded 5' primer and a J-beta primer mix that a second PCR of roughly 6 to 12 cycles was run. TCRdb independently ran MiXCR on the 5' RACE reads; one entry per CDR3 protein. Of 600,000 to 1,000,000 distinct CDR3 sequences in the sample, approximately 25% are singletons; the top ten hold under 4.5%. These data also featured in a second study, about T cells of mothers and their children.

The sequenced sample was blood. These receptors originate from a boy aged 5-17 years in good health.

This clonotype was recorded a few times. The chain joins TRBV20-1 to TRBJ2-1, with D unclear. Germline V gene data show CDR1 as DFQATT and CDR2 as SNEGSKA (reference sequence). There are 13 residues in the CDR3. V gave up 1 base and J gave up 2 bases, with 6 bases separating them. The CDR3 sequence: CSARVVTYNEQFF. The CDR3 region has the DNA TGCAGTGCTAGAGTCGTAACCTACAATGAGCAGTTCTTC.

The rearrangement joins TRBV4-3 to TRBJ2-1, with D perhaps matching TRBD2 (6 bases). The J call may be mistaken, given a closer DNA end match to TRBJ2-7. The CDR3 loop spans 13 amino acids. Germline CDR1 and CDR2: LGHNA and YSLEER. The CDR3 protein is CASSTGLRYEQYF. The CDR3 nucleotides are TGCGCCAGCAGCACGGGACTTCGCTACGAGCAGTACTTC.

DNA of the CDR3: TGTGCCAGCAGCCTGAATTACTACGAGCAGTACTTC. Protein sequence: CASSLNYYEQYF. This chain joins TRBV12-3 or TRBV12-4 and TRBJ2-7; D ambiguous. V lost 6 bases to trimming and J lost 3 bases, with 9 bases between them. The length of the CDR3 is 12 residues.

This chain's CDR3 is CAISAGGREQYF. DNA for the CDR3: TGTGCCATCAGTGCCGGGGGGCGCGAGCAGTACTTC. This sequence joins TRBV10-3 and TRBJ2-1; a possible D gene is TRBD2 (7 bases). The DNA end is more similar to TRBJ2-7, so the J call may be wrong. The germline V gene has CDR1 ENHRY and CDR2 SYGVKD. This CDR3 contains 12 residues.

The gene calls are TRBV25-1 and TRBJ2-1; 7 positions match TRBD1. The DNA matches TRBJ2-5 better at its end, which makes the J call doubtful. This CDR3 region has 14 residues. The V gene's germline CDR1 is MGHDK and CDR2 SYGVNS. CDR3 protein: CASSVRQGSETQYF. As DNA, the CDR3 is TGTGCCAGCAGTGTCCGACAGGGCTCTGAGACCCAGTACTTC.

The chain employs TRBV20-1 and TRBJ1-5; TRBD1 agrees at 7 bases. Per the germline V gene, CDR1 is DFQATT and CDR2 is SNEGSKA (reference sequence). Trimming took 0 bases from V and 2 from J; bases not matched to a gene: 10. The CDR3 is made up of 17 amino acids. CDR3 DNA sequence: TGCAGTGCTAGAGAAGACAGGGTATTTAGTGGCAATCAGCCCCAGCATTTT. The encoded protein is CSAREDRVFSGNQPQHF.

This clonotype was seen a handful of times. The V gene is TRBV7-2, the J gene TRBJ1-5, with D hard to call. The CDR3 runs 16 residues. V was pared by 1 base and J by 3 bases, with 13 bases between. Per germline, CDR1 SGHTA and CDR2 FQGNSA. This CDR3 reads CASSLVGPQLNQPQHF. CDR3 DNA sequence: TGTGCCAGCAGCTTAGTGGGTCCCCAGCTCAATCAGCCCCAGCATTTT.

CDR3: CASSLTLSRDITYEQYF. CDR3 coding DNA: TGTGCCAGCAGCTTAACCCTATCCCGGGACATTACCTACGAGCAGTACTTC. This chain links TRBV11-2 with TRBJ2-5, with D perhaps TRBD1 (6 bases). The J call may not be correct, given that the DNA end is closer to TRBJ2-7. Germline CDR1 SGHAT, CDR2 FQNNGV. The CDR3 is made up of 17 amino acids.

This clonotype was counted ten times or more. The CDR3 DNA reads as TGTGCCAGCAGCTTAGAGGGGAGACTAGCGGGGGGCACCTACGAGCAGTACTTC. It translates to CASSLEGRLAGGTYEQYF. V usage is TRBV13 and J usage is TRBJ2-7; 13 bases are shared with TRBD2. CDR1 and CDR2 from the germline V gene are PRHDT and FYEKMQ (reference sequence). The CDR3 extends over 18 amino acids. Germline trimming cut 1 base from V and 2 bases from J; bases unmatched to any gene: 8. Drawing the rest from reference TRBV13 and TRBJ2-7, the complete variable domain is AAGVIQSPRHLIKEKRETATLKCYPIPRHDTVYWYQQGPGQDPQFLISFYEKMQSDKGSIPDRFSAQQFSDYHSELNMSSLELGDSALYFCASSLEGRLAGGTYEQYFGPGTRLTVT.

The chain has TRBV14 and TRBJ1-3; D ambiguous. V dropped 2 bases and J dropped 4 bases, with 3 bases sitting between them. This CDR3 comprises 12 residues. CDR1 and CDR2 from the germline V gene are SGHDN and FVKESK. CDR3: CASSQRGNTIYF. In nucleotides, the CDR3 is TGTGCCAGCAGCCAAAGGGGAAACACCATATATTTT.

This chain links TRBV2 with TRBJ2-4, with D maybe TRBD2 (6 bases). V lost 7 bases and J 6 bases, leaving 16 bases between the germline ends. In germline, CDR1 is SNHLY, CDR2 FYNNEI. The CDR3 is 14 residues long. CDR3 protein: CASNGRLEANIQYF. The CDR3 nucleotides read TGTGCCAGCAACGGTAGACTAGAGGCAAACATTCAGTACTTC.

This clonotype appeared many times. The chain links TRBV16 to TRBJ1-3; D is undetermined. In germline, CDR1 is KGHSY, CDR2 FQNENV. The CDR3 has 13 residues. V was cut by 5 bases and J by 3 bases, with 8 bases left in between. In DNA form, the CDR3 reads TGTGCCAGCAGCGCGGGAGGTGGAAACACCATATATTTT. Translating gives CASSAGGGNTIYF. Full variable domain (outside the CDR3, taken from reference TRBV16 and TRBJ1-3): GEEVAQTPKHLVRGEGQKAKLYCAPIKGHSYVFWYQQVLKNEFKFLISFQNENVFDETGMPKERFSAKCLPNSPCSLEIQATKLEDSAVYFCASSAGGGNTIYFGEGSWLTVV.

This clonotype turned up a few times. This rearrangement joins TRBV20-1 to TRBJ2-7; maybe TRBD1 (6 bases). CDR3 size: 14 residues. V was trimmed by 6 bases and J by 3 bases, leaving 18 bases between them. Looked up from germline, CDR1 is DFQATT and CDR2 is SNEGSKA (reference sequence). The CDR3 coding sequence is TGCAGTGCCCCTACCGGGACATTGCGCTACGAGCAGTACTTC. Residues: CSAPTGTLRYEQYF.

The rearrangement uses TRBV6-5 and TRBJ2-2; 7 nucleotides match TRBD1. J gave up 6 bases and V 6 bases, and 7 bases lay outside the gene matches. The CDR3 sequence is 14 residues long. From germline, CDR1 is MNHEY and CDR2 SVGAGI. CDR3 coding DNA: TGTGCCAGCAGCCGAGGGGGCGAGGCCGGGGAGCTGTTTTTT. This sequence encodes CASSRGGEAGELFF.

The chain has TRBV28 and TRBJ2-7; 11 nucleotides align to TRBD2. CDR1 and CDR2 from the germline V gene are MDHEN and SYDVKM. The CDR3 contains 16 residues. J lost 4 bases, V lost 2 bases, and 7 bases had no gene match. The CDR3 loop reads CASSLPLLAGGYEQYF. CDR3 nucleotides: TGTGCCAGCAGTTTACCACTGCTAGCGGGAGGTTACGAGCAGTACTTC.

This clonotype was seen only a few times. The chain has TRBV28 and TRBJ2-7; possible D gene TRBD1, 5 bases. The CDR3 totals 15 residues. Trimming took 7 bases from V and 5 from J, leaving 21 bases between them. Looked up from germline, CDR1 is MDHEN and CDR2 is SYDVKM. The CDR3 sequence is CASTLTPGSLDEQYF. The CDR3 DNA sequence: TGTGCCAGCACCTTAACCCCAGGGTCCCTCGACGAGCAGTACTTC.

This chain links TRBV28 with TRBJ2-7, with D tentatively TRBD1 (6 bases). Per the germline V gene, CDR1 is MDHEN and CDR2 is SYDVKM. With 10 bases removed from V and 6 bases from J, the gap between germline ends came to 16 bases. The CDR3 sequence is 12 residues long. The CDR3 is CAIGTSVPEQYF. The CDR3 DNA follows: TGTGCCATCGGGACATCAGTACCCGAGCAGTACTTC.

The chain employs TRBV5-1 and TRBJ2-3, with D unresolved. Germline loops: CDR1 SGHRS, CDR2 YFSETQ. Trimming took off 0 bases at V and 5 bases at J, with 13 bases between the two ends. The CDR3 length is 15 residues. In DNA, the CDR3 is TGCGCCAGCAGCTTGGCTCCTCACTCGGGAGATACGCAGTATTTT. The encoded protein is CASSLAPHSGDTQYF.